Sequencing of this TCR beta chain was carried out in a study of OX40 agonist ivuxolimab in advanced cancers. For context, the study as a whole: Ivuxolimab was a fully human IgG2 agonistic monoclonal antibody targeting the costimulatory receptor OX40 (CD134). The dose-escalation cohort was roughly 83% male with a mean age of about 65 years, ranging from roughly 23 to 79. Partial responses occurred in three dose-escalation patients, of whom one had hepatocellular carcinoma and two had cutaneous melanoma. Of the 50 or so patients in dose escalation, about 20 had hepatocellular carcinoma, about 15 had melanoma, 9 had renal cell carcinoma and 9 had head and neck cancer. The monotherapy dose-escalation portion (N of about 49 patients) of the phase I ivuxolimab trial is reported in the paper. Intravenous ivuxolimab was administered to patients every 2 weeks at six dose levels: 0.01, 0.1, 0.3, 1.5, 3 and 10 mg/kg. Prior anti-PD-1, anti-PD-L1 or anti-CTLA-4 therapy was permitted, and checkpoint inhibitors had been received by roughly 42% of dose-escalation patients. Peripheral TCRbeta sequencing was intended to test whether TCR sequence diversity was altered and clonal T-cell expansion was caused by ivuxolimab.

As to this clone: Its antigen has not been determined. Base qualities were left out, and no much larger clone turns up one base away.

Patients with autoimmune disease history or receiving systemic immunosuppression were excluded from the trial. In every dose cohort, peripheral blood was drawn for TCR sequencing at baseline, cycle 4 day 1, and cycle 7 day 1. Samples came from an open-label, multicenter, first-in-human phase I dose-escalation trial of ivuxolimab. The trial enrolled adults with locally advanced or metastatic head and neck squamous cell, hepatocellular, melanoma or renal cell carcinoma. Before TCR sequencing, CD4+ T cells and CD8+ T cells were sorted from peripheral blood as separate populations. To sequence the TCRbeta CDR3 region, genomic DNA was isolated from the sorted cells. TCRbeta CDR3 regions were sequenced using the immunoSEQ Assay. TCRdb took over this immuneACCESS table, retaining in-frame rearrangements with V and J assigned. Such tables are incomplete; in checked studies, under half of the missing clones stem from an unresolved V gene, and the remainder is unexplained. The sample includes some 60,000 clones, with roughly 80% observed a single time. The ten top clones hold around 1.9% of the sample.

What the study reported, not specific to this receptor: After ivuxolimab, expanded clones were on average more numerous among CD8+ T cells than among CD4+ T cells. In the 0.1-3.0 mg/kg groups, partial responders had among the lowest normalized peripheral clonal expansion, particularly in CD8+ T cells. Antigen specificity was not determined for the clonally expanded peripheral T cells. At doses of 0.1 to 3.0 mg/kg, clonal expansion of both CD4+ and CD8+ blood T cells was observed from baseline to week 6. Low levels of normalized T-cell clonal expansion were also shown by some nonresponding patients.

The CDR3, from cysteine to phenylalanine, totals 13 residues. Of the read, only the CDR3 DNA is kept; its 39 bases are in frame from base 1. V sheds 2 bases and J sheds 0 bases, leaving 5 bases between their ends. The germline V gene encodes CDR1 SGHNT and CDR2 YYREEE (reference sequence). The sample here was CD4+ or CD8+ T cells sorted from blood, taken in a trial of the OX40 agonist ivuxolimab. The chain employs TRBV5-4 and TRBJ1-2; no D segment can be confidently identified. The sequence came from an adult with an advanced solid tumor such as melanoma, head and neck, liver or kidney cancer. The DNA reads TGTGCCAGCAGCTTTTCAGCTAACTATGGCTACACCTTC. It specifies CASSFSANYGYTF. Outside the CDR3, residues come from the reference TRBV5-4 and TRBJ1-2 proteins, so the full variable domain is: ETGVTQSPTHLIKTRGQQVTLRCSSQSGHNTVSWYQQALGQGPQFIFQYYREEENGRGNFPPRFSGLQFPNYSSELNVNALELDDSALYLCASSFSANYGYTFGSGTRLTVV.